This paragraph reports one T cell receptor beta chain. The sample comes from a study of sequential checkpoint blockade in melanoma. Trimming stripped 2 bases from V and 1 base from J, with 8 bases between. CDR1 and CDR2 (germline): MNHEY, SMNVEV (reference sequence). The CDR3 totals 14 residues. Profiled with immunoSEQ multiplex PCR; TCRdb holds only in-frame clones, not every one. The sample has 35,000 to 50,000 clones, more than 80% seen once; the top ten hold less than 15%. As for treatment: randomized to nivolumab then ipilimumab (arm A) or the reverse (arm B). Live CD3+CD8+ CD19− CD56− cells were sorted from PBMCs.

The origin of this receptor is a human donor with melanoma. This specimen consisted of CD8+ T cells sorted from blood (inferred from file names), obtained from a patient given nivolumab and ipilimumab in sequence. The chain couples TRBV27 to TRBJ1-1; D might be TRBD1 (5 bases). The DNA for the CDR3 is TGTGCCAGCAGTTTACGGGGGTGGAACACTGAAGCTTTCTTT. It yields the protein CASSLRGWNTEAFF.